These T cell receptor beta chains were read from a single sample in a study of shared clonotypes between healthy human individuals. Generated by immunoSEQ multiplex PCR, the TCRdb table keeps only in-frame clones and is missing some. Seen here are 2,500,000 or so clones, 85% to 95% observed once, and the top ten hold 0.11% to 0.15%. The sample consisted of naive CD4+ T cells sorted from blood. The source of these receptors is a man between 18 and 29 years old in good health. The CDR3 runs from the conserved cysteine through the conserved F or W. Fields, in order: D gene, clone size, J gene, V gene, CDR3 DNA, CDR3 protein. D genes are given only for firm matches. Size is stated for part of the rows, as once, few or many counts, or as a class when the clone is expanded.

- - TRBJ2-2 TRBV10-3 TGTGCCATCAGTGAGTCGGGACCTCCAAACACCGGGGAGCTGTTTTTT CAISESGPPNTGELFF
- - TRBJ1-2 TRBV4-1 TGCGCCAGCAGCCAAGTCGGGTTTCGGGGGAGCTATGGCTACACCTTC CASSQVGFRGSYGYTF
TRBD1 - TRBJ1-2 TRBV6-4 TGTGCCAGCAGTGACTCCTCTCTTTCCGGGACAGCGATCTATGGCTACACCTTC CASSDSSLSGTAIYGYTF
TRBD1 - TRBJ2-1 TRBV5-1 TGCGCCAGCAGCTTCCCCGGGACAGGGAATGAGCAGTTCTTC CASSFPGTGNEQFF
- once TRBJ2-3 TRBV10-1 TGCGCCAGCAGTGACCCTCCCGTGCGGACGCAGTATTTT CASSDPPVRTQYF
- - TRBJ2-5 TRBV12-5 TGTGCTAGTGGTTTGGTTCTAAGCGGCCACCTAGAGACCCAGTACTTC CASGLVLSGHLETQYF
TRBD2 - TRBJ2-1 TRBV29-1 TGCAGCGCCGACGGGGGGGCCGAATGGCCCAATGAGCAGTTCTTC CSADGGAEWPNEQFF
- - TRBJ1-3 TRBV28 TGTGCCAGCAGTTCGTGGGACGGATCTTCTGGAAACACCATATATTTT CASSSWDGSSGNTIYF
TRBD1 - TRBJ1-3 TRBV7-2 TGTGCCAGCAGCTTATCCACAGGGGCTGGAAACACCATATATTTT CASSLSTGAGNTIYF
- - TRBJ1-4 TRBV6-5 TGTGCCAGCAGTTCCGACAGGAGACTAAATGAAAAACTGTTTTTT CASSSDRRLNEKLFF
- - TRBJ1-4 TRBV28 TGTGCCAGCAGTTTACGGCTGGTTGCAACTAATGAAAAACTGTTTTTT CASSLRLVATNEKLFF
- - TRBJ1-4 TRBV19 TGTGCCAGTACCTTTTCGTCCCGAGATGGCGAAAAACTGTTTTTT CASTFSSRDGEKLFF
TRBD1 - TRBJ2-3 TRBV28 TGTGCCAGCAGTAGGGGGACAGGGGACACAGATACGCAGTATTTT CASSRGTGDTDTQYF
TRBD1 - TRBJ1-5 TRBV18 TGTGCCAGCTCACCCAGGGGGCGAGAAGGAAATCAGCCCCAGCATTTT CASSPRGREGNQPQHF
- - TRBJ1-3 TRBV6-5 TGTGCCAGCAGTTACTACACAGGAAACACCATATATTTT CASSYYTGNTIYF
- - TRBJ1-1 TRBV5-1 TGCGCCAGCAGCCGCCTTTTTTGGGGGGAGAACACTGAAGCTTTCTTT CASSRLFWGENTEAFF
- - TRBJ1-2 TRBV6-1 TGTGCCAGCAGGGGTCTCAGGGCCGGCTATGGCTACACCTTC CASRGLRAGYGYTF
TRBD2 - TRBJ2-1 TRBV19 TGTGCCAGTAGTTTATATCGACCTGAACGGACTAGCGGACCTTACAATGAGCAGTTCTTC CASSLYRPERTSGPYNEQFF
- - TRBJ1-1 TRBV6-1 TGTGCCATCACCACCCACCTTCGATTAGCTGAAGCTTTCTTT CAITTHLRLAEAFF
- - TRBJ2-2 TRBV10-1 TGCGCCAGCAGTGAGAACCCGAACACCGGGGAGCTGTTTTTT CASSENPNTGELFF
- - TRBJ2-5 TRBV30 TGTGCCTGGAGTGTTGGGGGGAGTGGAGAGACCCAGTACTTC CAWSVGGSGETQYF
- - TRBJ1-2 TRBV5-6 TGTGCCAGCAGCTTGGAGCCAGGCCTGACCTATGGCTACACCTTC CASSLEPGLTYGYTF
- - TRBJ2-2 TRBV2 TGTGCCAGCAGTGAATCCGACTGGGGCACCGGGGAGCTGTTTTTT CASSESDWGTGELFF
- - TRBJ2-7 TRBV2 TGTGCCAGCAGTCCCTTTACCTACGAGCAGTACTTC CASSPFTYEQYF
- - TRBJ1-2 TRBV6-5 TGTGCCAGCAGTCCCGGGGCAGGCCCAAACTATGGCTACACCTTC CASSPGAGPNYGYTF
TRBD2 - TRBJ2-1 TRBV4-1 TGCGCCAGCAGCCATGGCGGGGGCTCCTACAATGAGCAGTTCTTC CASSHGGGSYNEQFF
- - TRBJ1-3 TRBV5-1 TGCGCCAGCAGCCCGAACCCGCTGGGGGGTATCTCTGGAAACACCATATATTTT CASSPNPLGGISGNTIYF
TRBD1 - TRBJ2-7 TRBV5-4 TGTGCCAGCAGTTCAGGGGGCGGCTACGAGCAGTACTTC CASSSGGGYEQYF
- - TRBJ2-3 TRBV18 TGTGCCAGCTCACGAACTGATCTCACAGATACGCAGTATTTT CASSRTDLTDTQYF
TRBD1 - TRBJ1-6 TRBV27 TGTGCCAGCAGTTTAACAGGGGCGAATAATTCACCCCTCCACTTT CASSLTGANNSPLHF
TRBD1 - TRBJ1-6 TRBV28 TGTGCCAGCAGACCAGGGGGAGTCTCCTATAATTCACCCCTCCACTTT CASRPGGVSYNSPLHF
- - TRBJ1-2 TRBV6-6 TGTGCCAGCAGTTCAGGACAGTATGGCTACACCTTC CASSSGQYGYTF
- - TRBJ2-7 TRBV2 TGTGCCAGCGCCCACTACGAGCAGTACTTC CASAHYEQYF
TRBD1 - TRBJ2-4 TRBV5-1 TGCGCCAGCAGCTCCGGACAGGGTGATCGGGAAAACATTCAGTACTTC CASSSGQGDRENIQYF
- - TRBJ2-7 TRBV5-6 TGTGCCAGCAAGGGGCTGTACGAGCAGTACTTC CASKGLYEQYF
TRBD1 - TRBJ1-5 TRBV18 TGTGCCAGCTCACCGGGACAGGGGCAGCCCCAGCATTTT CASSPGQGQPQHF
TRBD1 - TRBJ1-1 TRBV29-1 TGCAGCGTGACAGGGGTGAACACTGAAGCTTTCTTT CSVTGVNTEAFF
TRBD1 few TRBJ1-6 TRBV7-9 TGTGCCAGCAGCTGGACAGGGAGGGGGAATTCACCCCTCCACTTT CASSWTGRGNSPLHF
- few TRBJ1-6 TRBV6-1 TGTGCCAGCACTCCGGGAGGCTCCTATAATTCACCCCTCCACTTT CASTPGGSYNSPLHF
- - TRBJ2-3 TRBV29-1 TGCAGCGTTGAGGAAGATACGCAGTATTTT CSVEEDTQYF
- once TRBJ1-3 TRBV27 TGTGCCAGCAGTGCCCGACAGGAAAAGGCTGGAAACACCATATATTTT CASSARQEKAGNTIYF
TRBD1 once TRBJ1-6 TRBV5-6 TGTGCCAGCAGCTCGGGACAGAATAATTCACCCCTCCACTTT CASSSGQNNSPLHF
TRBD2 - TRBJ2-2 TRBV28 TGTGCCAGCGGGGCTAGCGGGGACACCGGGGAGCTGTTTTTT CASGASGDTGELFF
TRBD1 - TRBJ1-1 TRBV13 TGTGCCAGCAGCTTAGACGGGACAGGGTTCGCTGAAGCTTTCTTT CASSLDGTGFAEAFF
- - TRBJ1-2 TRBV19 TGTGCCAGTAGTAATATGCTACGGAACTATGGCTACACCTTC CASSNMLRNYGYTF
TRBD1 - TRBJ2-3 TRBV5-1 TGCGCCAGCAGCTTGGAGACAGGGCAATCTAGCACAGATACGCAGTATTTT CASSLETGQSSTDTQYF
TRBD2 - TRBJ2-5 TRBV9 TGTGCCAGCAGCGTAGAGGGCGGGAGGGAGACCCAGTACTTC CASSVEGGRETQYF